The 10 T cell receptor beta chains listed next were all sequenced from one sample in a study of T cells expressing NK-cell markers (TCRdb year 2020). The library was built by means of 5' RACE. Sequencer: Illumina HiSeq 2000. The reads underwent TCRdb reprocessing, giving one record for each CDR3 protein sequence and no DNA. This sample's records show roughly 430,000 distinct CDR3 sequences. Under 7.5% of the sample lies in the top ten. The sample comprised blood T cells: a sorted CD56 or NKG2C T cell subset, CD4+ or CD8+ T cells, or bulk PBMC T cells (not recorded which). The source is a woman aged 18 to 75 in good health.

The V gene is TRBV5-1, the J gene TRBJ2-3; TCRdb outputs TRBD1, but without DNA this stays unchecked. Germline lookup yields CDR1 SGHRS and CDR2 YFSETQ. The CDR3 is 15 amino acids. The CDR3 loop is CASSSTGTGLDTQYF. The complete variable domain, with remaining parts taken from reference TRBV5-1 and TRBJ2-3, reads KAGVTQTPRYLIKTRGQQVTLSCSPISGHRSVSWYQQTPGQGLQFLFEYFSETQRNKGNFPGRFSGRQFSNSRSEMNVSTLELGDSALYLCASSSTGTGLDTQYFGPGTRLTVL.

V and J are TRBV20-1 and TRBJ2-7; TCRdb reports TRBD2, a call that lacks DNA to check it against. This CDR3 is built from 16 residues. Germline V gene sequence: CDR1 DFQATT, CDR2 SNEGSKA (reference sequence). This chain's CDR3 is CSAGNPTRGASYEQYF.

CDR3: CASSERASPETQYF. This chain uses TRBV10-1 with TRBJ2-5; TCRdb selects TRBD2, and the lack of DNA leaves this call unchecked. From germline, CDR1 is WNHNN and CDR2 SYGVQD (reference sequence). The CDR3 is 14 amino acids.

The gene calls are TRBV5-1 and TRBJ1-6. CDR3 length: 13 amino acids. In germline, CDR1 is SGHRS, CDR2 YFSETQ. The CDR3 loop reads CASSLADGSPLHF.

This sequence joins TRBV4-2 and TRBJ2-2; as DNA is missing, the TRBD2 call by TCRdb cannot be tested. Germline V gene lookup returns CDR1 LGHNA and CDR2 YNFKEQ. This CDR3 has 16 amino acids. The CDR3 loop is CASSQDSASGIPELFF.

This rearrangement joins TRBV15 to TRBJ2-1; the TCRdb call, TRBD1, lacks DNA for checking. The V gene's germline CDR1 is LNHNV and CDR2 YYDKDF (reference sequence). The CDR3 covers 16 residues. This CDR3 reads CATSRDRGAWGNEQFF.

The chain links TRBV6-5 to TRBJ1-5; absent DNA, TCRdb's TRBD1 call cannot be checked. There are 15 residues in the CDR3. Germline values: CDR1 MNHEY, CDR2 SVGAGI. The CDR3 region is CASSFRDRSNQPQHF.

This sequence joins TRBV20-1 and TRBJ1-4; the D call from TCRdb, TRBD1, cannot be confirmed without DNA. CDR3 length: 13 amino acids. CDR1 DFQATT and CDR2 SNEGSKA come from the germline V gene (reference sequence). The CDR3 spells CSAKGRENEKLFF.

V usage is TRBV5-1 and J usage is TRBJ2-1; no DNA is available, so the TRBD2 call from TCRdb remains unchecked. Germline lookup yields CDR1 SGHRS and CDR2 YFSETQ. The CDR3 spans 16 residues. CDR3 residues: CASSLLSSGGGNEQFF.

V gene TRBV27 combines with J gene TRBJ2-1. The CDR3 is 13 amino acids. Germline V gives CDR1 MNHEY, CDR2 SMNVEV (reference sequence). CDR3 in amino acids: CASSLSHGSGQFF.